This TCR beta chain came from a study of radiotherapy plus CTLA-4 blockade in lung cancer. Concerning this clone: Its matching antigen is unknown.

Germline V lookup: CDR1 MNHNS, CDR2 SASEGT. The CDR3 contains 14 residues. V was pared by 4 bases and J by 5 bases, with 3 bases of the junction left unmatched. Some clones are missing from TCRdb's copy, which holds only in-frame ones; the method was immunoSEQ multiplex PCR. The sample includes approximately 45,000 clones, about 63% of them seen just once. Study-level findings and limits: Blood-borne expansion of tumor-derived TCR clones followed radiotherapy plus ipilimumab.

Treatment of patients with chemo-refractory metastatic non-small-cell lung cancer consisted of focal radiation plus CTLA-4 blockade with ipilimumab. The TCR sequence derives from a human donor with non-small cell lung cancer who had a partial response to radiotherapy plus ipilimumab. The source was peripheral blood, collected from a patient treated with radiotherapy plus ipilimumab. J is TRBJ2-5 and V is TRBV6-1, with 11 bases matching TRBD2. The CDR3 DNA is TGTGCCAGCAGTGTGACTAGCGGGATTGAGACCCAGTACTTC. It encodes CASSVTSGIETQYF.